This T cell receptor beta chain originates from a study of blood T cell repertoires in COVID-19. Study context: From T cells, B-cell-depleted T cells, or PBMCs came the material, which was cDNA or gDNA.

Some clones are missing from TCRdb's copy, which holds only in-frame ones; the method was immunoSEQ multiplex PCR. The sample records about 250,000 clones, about 89% being singletons. Participants' own reports of clinical history determined their cohort assignment. Trimming took 4 bases from V and 4 from J, leaving 13 bases between them. The CDR3 is 14 amino acids. Per germline, CDR1 SNHLY and CDR2 FYNNEI. Sample: PBMCs or T cells enriched from blood (not recorded which). The receptor's source is a woman between 18 and 29 years old who had recovered from COVID-19. J is TRBJ1-1 and V is TRBV2; D possibly corresponds to TRBD1 (5 bases). The CDR3 spells CASSGSGVGTEAFF. The CDR3 DNA reads TGTGCCAGCAGTGGATCGGGGGTGGGCACTGAAGCTTTCTTT.